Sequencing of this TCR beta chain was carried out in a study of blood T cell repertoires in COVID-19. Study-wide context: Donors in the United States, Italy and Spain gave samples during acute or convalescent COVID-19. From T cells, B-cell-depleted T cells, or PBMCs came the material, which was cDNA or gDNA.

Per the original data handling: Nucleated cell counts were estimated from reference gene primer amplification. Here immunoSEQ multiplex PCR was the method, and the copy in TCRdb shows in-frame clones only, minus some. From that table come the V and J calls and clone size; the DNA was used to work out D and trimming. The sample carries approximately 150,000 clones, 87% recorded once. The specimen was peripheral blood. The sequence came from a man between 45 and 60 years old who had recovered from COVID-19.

The CDR3 loop reads CASARDRSYEQYF. Here the CDR3 DNA reads TGTGCCAGCGCGAGAGACAGGTCCTACGAGCAGTACTTC. The chain combines TRBV6-5 with TRBJ2-7; tentatively, D is TRBD1 (6 bases). The V and J ends lost 8 bases and 1 base respectively, with 12 bases between them. The CDR3 length is 13 residues. In germline, CDR1 is MNHEY, CDR2 SVGAGI.